Described below is a single T cell receptor (beta chain) sequence and its context. The CDR3 has 14 residues. Germline CDR1 MDHEN, CDR2 SYDVKM. J lost 3 bases, V lost 5 bases, and 4 bases had no gene match. In the study's own analysis: Cell counts per sample came from amplifying reference gene primers. Sequencing used immunoSEQ multiplex PCR; TCRdb keeps in-frame clones, though not all of them. The D gene and trimming were derived from the DNA, and the V and J assignments and clone size from that table. The table records about 250,000 clones, about 90% of them present only once. This specimen belongs to a study of blood T cell repertoires in COVID-19. Study-level background: The United States, Italy and Spain supplied acute and convalescent COVID-19 samples. Nucleic acid was either cDNA or gDNA, and it came from T cells, B-cell-depleted T cells, or PBMCs.

The sequenced material came from peripheral blood. The chain couples TRBV28 to TRBJ2-7; 10 bases map to TRBD1. The source is a man older than 75 with acute or convalescent COVID-19. Here the CDR3 reads CASSGGQGLYEQYF. CDR3 nucleotide sequence: TGTGCCAGCAGTGGGGGACAGGGGCTCTACGAGCAGTACTTC.